The clone carrying this T cell receptor beta chain occurred once. Its target is unknown. The data were obtained in a study of T cells in localized non-small cell lung cancer. Study outcomes and limitations: Uninvolved nearby lung showed the greatest T cell clonality, exceeding that found in tumor. Because only a single region of the tumor was sequenced, heterogeneity remains possible. Detection in adjacent lung was observed for a median 57 of the top 100 tumor clones.

The table came from immunoSEQ multiplex PCR; TCRdb's copy has only in-frame clones and leaves some out. The sample holds about 24,000 clones, about 90% seen once. Sequencing was performed on peripheral blood, taken before any cancer treatment. This clonotype was obtained from a male donor at least 60 years old with stage I squamous cell lung carcinoma.

CDR3 residues: CASSHPGEQYF. The CDR3 DNA follows: TGTGCCAGCAGCCACCCCGGGGAGCAGTACTTC. J is TRBJ2-7 and V is TRBV7-8; no clear D. Germline V gene lookup returns CDR1 SGHVS and CDR2 FQNEAQ. Deletions cut 5 bases from V and 7 bases from J, with 9 bases between. This CDR3 has 11 residues. Complete variable domain (other parts from reference TRBV7-8 and TRBJ2-7): GAGVSQSPRYKVAKRGQDVALRCDPISGHVSLFWYQQALGQGPEFLTYFQNEAQLDKSGLPSDRFFAERPEGSVSTLKIQRTQQEDSAVYLCASSHPGEQYFGPGTRLTVT.